The clone carrying this T cell receptor beta chain was found a few times. Antigen: not known. TCRdb reprocessed the 5' RACE reads with MiXCR, giving one entry per CDR3 protein. The repertoire holds 690,000 or so distinct CDR3 sequences, with roughly 8% as singletons. The data originate from a study of identical twins. Whole-study findings and limits: Researchers reported weaker excess twin sharing in beta out-of-frame sequences.

These data also featured in a second study, about yellow fever vaccine responses in identical twins.

This sequence originates from a woman younger than 35 in good health. The sequencing input was PBMCs.

As DNA, the CDR3 is TGCGCCAGCAGCTCTGACAGGGTTTTCAGAGATACGCAGTATTTT. This encodes CASSSDRVFRDTQYF. The chain combines TRBV5-1 with TRBJ2-3, with 7 bases that match TRBD1. J lost 5 bases, V lost 3 bases, and 9 bases had no gene match. Germline V gene lookup returns CDR1 SGHRS and CDR2 YFSETQ. The CDR3 is made up of 15 amino acids.